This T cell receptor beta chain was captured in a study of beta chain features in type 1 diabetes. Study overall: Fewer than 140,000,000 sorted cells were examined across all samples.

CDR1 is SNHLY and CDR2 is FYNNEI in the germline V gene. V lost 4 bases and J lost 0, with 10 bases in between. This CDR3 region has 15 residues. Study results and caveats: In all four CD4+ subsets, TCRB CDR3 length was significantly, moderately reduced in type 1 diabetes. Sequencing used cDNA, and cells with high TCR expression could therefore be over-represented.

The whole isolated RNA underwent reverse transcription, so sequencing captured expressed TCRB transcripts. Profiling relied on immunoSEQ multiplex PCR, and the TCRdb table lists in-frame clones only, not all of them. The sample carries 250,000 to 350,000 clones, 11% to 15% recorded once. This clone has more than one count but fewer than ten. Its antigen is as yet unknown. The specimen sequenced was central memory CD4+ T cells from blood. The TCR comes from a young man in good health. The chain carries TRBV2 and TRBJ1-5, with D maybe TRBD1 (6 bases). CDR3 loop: CASSGGTNSNQPQHF. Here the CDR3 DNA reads TGTGCCAGCAGTGGGGGGACAAATAGCAATCAGCCCCAGCATTTT.